Each of the 16 T cell receptor beta chains below was sequenced from the same sample in a study of blood T cell repertoires in COVID-19. Sequencing used immunoSEQ multiplex PCR; TCRdb keeps in-frame clones, though not all of them. The sample yields approximately 530,000 clones, approximately 91% seen once. The sample taken for sequencing was peripheral blood. The receptors were gathered from a woman aged 45 to 65 with COVID-19, enrolled during active disease.

The chain couples TRBV9 to TRBJ1-2; the D is unclear. The CDR3 loop spans 16 amino acids. Germline V lookup: CDR1 SGDLS, CDR2 YYNGEE. V was cut by 3 bases and J by 5 bases, with 20 bases left in between. The CDR3 region is CASSDPITFTSYGYTF. The CDR3, as DNA: TGTGCCAGCAGCGATCCCATCACCTTCACTTCTTATGGCTACACCTTC.

The V call is TRBV7-9, the J call TRBJ2-1; D uncertain. The CDR3 runs to 17 residues. Germline CDR1 and CDR2: SEHNR and FQNEAQ (reference sequence). The ends were cut back, 2 bases at V and 4 bases at J, with 18 bases in the middle. CDR3 DNA: TGTGCCAGCAGCTTAAGAGCACTAACATCGCTTTACAATGAGCAGTTCTTC. The encoded protein is CASSLRALTSLYNEQFF.

The rearrangement uses TRBV7-8 and TRBJ1-1; tentative D call: TRBD1 (6 bases). The germline V gene encodes CDR1 SGHVS and CDR2 FQNEAQ. The V end was cut by 1 base, the J end by 1 base, with 13 bases between. The CDR3 length is 16 residues. The CDR3 region is CASSLDAWTENTEAFF. The CDR3 coding sequence is TGTGCCAGCAGCTTAGACGCGTGGACAGAGAACACTGAAGCTTTCTTT.

The V and J genes are TRBV7-3 and TRBJ1-2, with 8 bases aligning to TRBD1. Germline values: CDR1 SGHTA, CDR2 FQGTGA. The CDR3 runs 16 residues. The ends lost 4 bases at V and 5 bases at J; junction bases unmatched: 12. The CDR3: CASSYVQGAIEYGYTF. For the CDR3, the DNA is TGTGCCAGCAGCTACGTCCAGGGGGCGATCGAGTATGGCTACACCTTC.

This clone came up once. The rearrangement uses TRBV12-3 or TRBV12-4 and TRBJ1-1; TRBD1 agrees at 10 bases. The trim removed 10 bases at V and 2 bases at J, leaving 4 bases unmatched. The CDR3 contains 13 residues. This CDR3 reads CAIRQGANTEAFF. The DNA of the CDR3 is TGTGCCATTCGACAGGGGGCAAACACTGAAGCTTTCTTT.

The rearrangement uses TRBV19 and TRBJ2-7; D perhaps matches TRBD2 (6 bases). The germline V and J ends were trimmed by 5 bases and 2 bases, with 16 bases remaining between them. The CDR3 runs to 15 residues. Germline CDR1 is LNHDA and CDR2 is SQIVND (reference sequence). The CDR3 DNA sequence: TGTGCCAGTAGTGCACTGCGCGGGGAGACCTACGAGCAGTACTTC. Protein: CASSALRGETYEQYF.

The chain joins TRBV5-4 to TRBJ1-6; maybe TRBD1 (5 bases). CDR3 length: 14 residues. Trimming shortened V by 4 bases and J by 9 bases, and 14 bases separated the two germline ends. Per germline, CDR1 SGHNT and CDR2 YYREEE (reference sequence). The CDR3 sequence is CASSPEGLSSPLHF. CDR3 nucleotides: TGTGCCAGCAGCCCAGAGGGACTATCTTCACCCCTCCACTTT.

The chain joins TRBV18 to TRBJ2-1; possibly TRBD1 for D (6 bases). Germline V CDR1 and CDR2: KGHSH, LQKENI. The CDR3 extends over 14 amino acids. The V end lost 1 base, the J end lost 9 bases, and 13 bases lay between the germline ends. The CDR3 sequence: CASSPLQGESEQFF. CDR3 DNA sequence: TGTGCCAGCTCACCACTACAGGGCGAGAGTGAGCAGTTCTTC.

V usage is TRBV12-3 or TRBV12-4 and J usage is TRBJ1-6; perhaps TRBD1 as D (5 bases). Trimming removed 7 bases at V and 11 bases at J, with 12 bases between. This CDR3 region has 12 residues. The CDR3 here is CASKKEGAPLHF. CDR3 DNA: TGTGCCAGCAAGAAAGAAGGGGCACCCCTCCACTTT.

The chain recombines TRBV24-1 with TRBJ1-2; D is uncertain. CDR1 and CDR2 (germline): KGHDR, SFDVKD. V was clipped by 9 bases and J by 0 bases, with 13 bases between them. The length of the CDR3 is 14 residues. The CDR3 sequence: CATSDERTNYGYTF. The CDR3 nucleotides are TGTGCCACCTCCGACGAGCGCACTAACTATGGCTACACCTTC.

The chain uses TRBV5-1 and TRBJ1-2; D is perhaps TRBD1 (5 bases). The germline gives CDR1 SGHRS, CDR2 YFSETQ. This CDR3 region has 14 residues. The V end was cut by 0 bases, the J end by 3 bases, with 9 bases between. CDR3 residues: CASSLATGDYGYTF. CDR3 nucleotide sequence: TGCGCCAGCAGCTTGGCCACGGGGGACTATGGCTACACCTTC.

The J gene is TRBJ2-1, the V gene TRBV29-1; no clear D. Trimming cost V 6 bases and J 2 bases, with 8 bases left between them. CDR1 and CDR2 (germline): SQVTM, ANQGSEA. The CDR3 runs to 12 residues. The chain's CDR3 is CSVPTPYNEQFF. DNA of the CDR3: TGCAGCGTGCCGACACCCTACAATGAGCAGTTCTTC.

This clone was picked up a small number of times. V is TRBV9 and J is TRBJ2-2; TRBD2 might be the D (6 bases). V was shortened by 1 base and J by 1 base, with 8 bases between the two germline ends. The germline gives CDR1 SGDLS, CDR2 YYNGEE. This CDR3 region has 15 residues. The CDR3, as DNA: TGTGCCAGCAGCGTAACTAGCCGGAACACCGGGGAGCTGTTTTTT. Its protein is CASSVTSRNTGELFF. The full variable domain, rest sourced from reference TRBV9 and TRBJ2-2, is DSGVTQTPKHLITATGQRVTLRCSPRSGDLSVYWYQQSLDQGLQFLIQYYNGEERAKGNILERFSAQQFPDLHSELNLSSLELGDSALYFCASSVTSRNTGELFFGEGSRLTVL.

This rearrangement joins TRBV5-8 to TRBJ1-2; 7 bases line up with TRBD1. The CDR3 covers 14 residues. With 5 bases clipped from V and 8 bases from J, the junction kept 12 bases outside the gene matches. Germline V lookup: CDR1 SGHTS, CDR2 YDEGEE. DNA of the CDR3: TGTGCCAGCAGTTCGGGACAGCCGATGGGGGGCTACACCTTC. Protein: CASSSGQPMGGYTF.

The V and J genes are TRBV19 and TRBJ1-1; a possible D gene is TRBD1 (5 bases). V was clipped by 4 bases and J by 3 bases, with 6 bases between them. The CDR3 length is 12 residues. The germline CDR1 and CDR2 sequences are LNHDA and SQIVND (reference sequence). The CDR3 protein is CASSRDYTEAFF. In nucleotides, the CDR3 is TGTGCCAGTAGTAGGGACTACACTGAAGCTTTCTTT.

V and J are TRBV12-3 or TRBV12-4 and TRBJ2-7; 10 bases are a match to TRBD2. The CDR3 sequence is 13 residues long. V lost 8 bases to trimming and J lost 7 bases; unmatched junction nucleotides: 8. Here the CDR3 reads CASLRLAGEEQYF. The DNA of the CDR3 is TGTGCCAGCCTCCGACTAGCGGGTGAGGAGCAGTACTTC.